Shown below are 16 T cell receptor beta chains from a single sample sequenced in a study of blood T cell repertoires in COVID-19. The protocol was immunoSEQ multiplex PCR, while the TCRdb copy is restricted to in-frame clones and leaves out a portion. Among just over 95,000 clones listed, roughly 82% were seen once. Sequences were obtained from peripheral blood. These receptors all stem from an older man with acute or convalescent COVID-19.

The J gene is TRBJ2-2, the V gene TRBV2; D not certain. The CDR3 consists of 13 residues. The germline CDR1 and CDR2 sequences are SNHLY and FYNNEI. Trimming took off 6 bases at V and 4 bases at J, with 9 bases between the two ends. The CDR3 bases are TGTGCCAGCAGCATACCGGGCACCGGGGAGCTGTTTTTT. Translating it yields CASSIPGTGELFF.

V usage is TRBV30 and J usage is TRBJ1-6; TRBD1 matches 8 bases. Germline trimming cut 8 bases from V and 9 bases from J; bases unmatched to any gene: 9. Germline CDR1 is GTSNPN and CDR2 is SVGIG (reference sequence). The CDR3 sequence is 13 residues long. CDR3 bases: TGTGCCGCCGGGGCAGGGGGCATTTCACCCCTCCACTTT. Translated: CAAGAGGISPLHF.

The J gene is TRBJ1-5, the V gene TRBV7-2, with 9 nucleotides matching TRBD1. CDR3 length equals 17 residues. Germline V lookup: CDR1 SGHTA, CDR2 FQGNSA. With V trimmed by 5 bases and J by 1 base, 9 bases remained unmatched. CDR3 coding DNA: TGTGCCAGCAGCCCAAGGACAGGGGCGGGGAGCAATCAGCCCCAGCATTTT. It encodes CASSPRTGAGSNQPQHF. The full variable domain, in which reference TRBV7-2 and TRBJ1-5 provide the parts outside the CDR3, is GAGVSQSPSNKVTEKGKDVELRCDPISGHTALYWYRQSLGQGLEFLIYFQGNSAPDKSGLPSDRFSAERTGGSVSTLTIQRTQQEDSAVYLCASSPRTGAGSNQPQHFGDGTRLSIL.

The V call is TRBV27, the J call TRBJ2-7; 12 bases line up with TRBD1. The ends lost 0 bases at V and 4 bases at J; junction bases unmatched: 10. The CDR3 is 18 residues long. Per germline, CDR1 MNHEY and CDR2 SMNVEV (reference sequence). The CDR3 DNA follows: TGTGCCAGCAGTTTATCAGGGGACAGGGGGCCGGTCGGGTACGAGCAGTACTTC. This sequence encodes CASSLSGDRGPVGYEQYF.

The chain links TRBV5-1 to TRBJ1-1, with a possible D match to TRBD1 (6 bases). Trimming shortened V by 4 bases and J by 4 bases, and 20 bases separated the two germline ends. In germline, CDR1 is SGHRS, CDR2 YFSETQ. The CDR3 has 16 amino acids. This CDR3 is CASSPNPGGLVTEAFF. CDR3 DNA sequence: TGCGCCAGCAGCCCCAATCCCGGGGGGCTGGTCACTGAAGCTTTCTTT.

The chain couples TRBV30 to TRBJ2-7; the D is unclear. The CDR3 totals 11 residues. Germline V gives CDR1 GTSNPN, CDR2 SVGIG (reference sequence). Trimming removed 0 bases from V and 7 bases from J, with 7 bases in between. CDR3 amino acids: CAWSVFREQYF. The CDR3 coding sequence is TGTGCCTGGAGTGTGTTCAGGGAGCAGTACTTC.

The chain joins TRBV19 to TRBJ2-7, with 8 positions matching TRBD1. The CDR3 length is 15 residues. Germline lookup yields CDR1 LNHDA and CDR2 SQIVND (reference sequence). With 5 bases clipped from V and 0 bases from J, the junction kept 6 bases outside the gene matches. This CDR3 reads CASSSSGTGSYEQYF. The CDR3 DNA reads TGTGCCAGTAGTTCCTCCGGGACAGGCTCCTACGAGCAGTACTTC.

The chain is built from TRBV4-1 and TRBJ2-7; 11 bases are a match to TRBD2. Germline lookup yields CDR1 MGHRA and CDR2 YSYEKL. This CDR3 contains 18 residues. V lost 1 base, J lost 2 bases, and 10 bases stayed unmatched. The CDR3 region is CASSQAPSGGLRPYEQYF. CDR3 nucleotides: TGCGCCAGCAGCCAAGCCCCTAGCGGGGGGTTACGACCCTACGAGCAGTACTTC.

The J gene is TRBJ1-3, the V gene TRBV19; D gene uncertain. Per germline, CDR1 LNHDA and CDR2 SQIVND (reference sequence). The V and J ends lost 11 bases and 2 bases respectively, with 16 bases between them. This CDR3 spans 14 amino acids. CDR3: CASRTTPAGNTIYF. The DNA for the CDR3 is TGTGCCTCCCGGACTACACCAGCTGGAAACACCATATATTTT.

DNA for the CDR3: TGTGCCTGGAGTGCGCTAGACAGGGCGGGACAGCCCCAGCATTTT. This codes for CAWSALDRAGQPQHF. The chain links TRBV30 to TRBJ1-5; 7 bases are a match to TRBD1. The CDR3 runs 15 residues. The ends lost 1 base at V and 7 bases at J; junction bases unmatched: 10. Germline-derived CDR1 and CDR2 are GTSNPN and SVGIG (reference sequence).

This clone came up once. The V gene is TRBV5-1, the J gene TRBJ2-7, with TRBD2 matching over 15 bases. The CDR3 is 17 residues long. V gave up 2 bases and J gave up 3 bases; unmatched junction bases: 6. Germline CDR1 reads SGHRS; CDR2 reads YFSETQ. CDR3 region: CASSFGLAGGLIYEQYF. The CDR3 nucleotides are TGCGCCAGCAGCTTCGGACTAGCGGGGGGGCTAATCTACGAGCAGTACTTC.

V gene TRBV28 combines with J gene TRBJ2-5; TRBD2 might be the D (5 bases). The CDR3 runs 13 residues. Germline CDR1 is MDHEN and CDR2 is SYDVKM. V was trimmed by 6 bases and J by 1 base, leaving 9 bases between them. The CDR3 region has the DNA TGTGCCAGCAGGGGAGACCTCCAAGAGACCCAGTACTTC. Amino acids: CASRGDLQETQYF.

This chain links TRBV30 with TRBJ2-7, with D possibly matching TRBD1 (6 bases). Trimming cost V 3 bases and J 0 bases, with 18 bases left between them. CDR3 length: 16 amino acids. In germline, CDR1 is GTSNPN, CDR2 SVGIG (reference sequence). The CDR3 here is CAWRQLAGDSSYEQYF. The CDR3 DNA sequence: TGTGCCTGGAGACAATTGGCAGGGGATAGCTCCTACGAGCAGTACTTC.

V usage is TRBV30 and J usage is TRBJ2-3; TRBD2 might be the D (6 bases). Germline CDR1 is GTSNPN and CDR2 is SVGIG (reference sequence). Trimming removed 4 bases at V and 5 bases at J, with 16 bases between. This CDR3 comprises 14 residues. The CDR3 DNA follows: TGTGCCTGGAAAAAACCGCCGCGGGGAGATACGCAGTATTTT. Translation gives CAWKKPPRGDTQYF.

This clone appeared once. The chain joins TRBV19 to TRBJ1-1; weak D call: TRBD1 (6 bases). This CDR3 spans 13 amino acids. Trimming removed 8 bases at V and 1 base at J, with 11 bases between. Germline CDR1 reads LNHDA; CDR2 reads SQIVND (reference sequence). This chain's CDR3 is CASGDRPNTEAFF. CDR3 DNA sequence: TGTGCCAGTGGTGACAGGCCGAACACTGAAGCTTTCTTT. The whole variable domain, remainder taken from reference TRBV19 and TRBJ1-1, is DGGITQSPKYLFRKEGQNVTLSCEQNLNHDAMYWYRQDPGQGLRLIYYSQIVNDFQKGDIAEGYSVSREKKESFPLTVTSAQKNPTAFYLCASGDRPNTEAFFGQGTRLTVV.

The V call is TRBV11-2, the J call TRBJ2-7; weak D call: TRBD2 (6 bases). Per germline, CDR1 SGHAT and CDR2 FQNNGV. There are 16 residues in the CDR3. V was shortened by 0 bases and J by 3 bases, with 15 bases between the two germline ends. CDR3 region: CASSLDRLDLGYEQYF. The CDR3 bases are TGTGCCAGCAGCTTAGATAGACTAGATCTAGGCTACGAGCAGTACTTC. The whole variable domain, remainder taken from reference TRBV11-2 and TRBJ2-7, is EAGVAQSPRYKIIEKRQSVAFWCNPISGHATLYWYQQILGQGPKLLIQFQNNGVVDDSQLPKDRFSAERLKGVDSTLKIQPAKLEDSAVYLCASSLDRLDLGYEQYFGPGTRLTVT.